These 18 T cell receptor beta chains originate from one sample sequenced in a study of T cell repertoires in cytomegalovirus infection. Their antigens are not known. Via MiXCR, TCRdb re-called the reads, giving one row per CDR3 protein. Of hundreds of thousands of distinct CDR3 sequences in the sample, 31% were seen once. The material sequenced was cultured CD8+ T cells from PBMCs, taken from culture after CMV antigen stimulation. Source of these receptors: a human donor in good health (CMV status not recorded). Some clones in this sample may be carry-over from other donors' samples.

This clonotype was counted only a few times. This chain uses TRBV12-3 or TRBV12-4 with TRBJ2-1; D ambiguous. The CDR3 covers 12 residues. The V end was cut by 10 bases, the J end by 3 bases, with 10 bases between. CDR3: CATWTDYNEQFF. The CDR3 nucleotides read TGTGCCACGTGGACCGACTACAATGAGCAGTTCTTC.

This clonotype was counted a few times. CDR3 bases: TGTGCCAGCAGTTACACGACAGCAGTCCCTTCCGGCTACACCTTC. Residues: CASSYTTAVPSGYTF. The J gene is TRBJ1-2, the V gene TRBV6-6, with D tentatively TRBD1 (5 bases). This CDR3 comprises 15 residues. Trimming cost V 2 bases and J 8 bases, with 18 bases left between them. Per germline, CDR1 MNHNY and CDR2 SVGAGI (reference sequence).

This clonotype has a handful of counts. The chain combines TRBV7-8 with TRBJ2-7, with no clear D. Trimming stripped 5 bases from V and 2 bases from J, with 7 bases between. The CDR3 loop spans 12 amino acids. Germline CDR1 is SGHVS and CDR2 is FQNEAQ. CDR3 coding DNA: TGTGCCAGCAGCAGACCGGCCTACGAGCAGTACTTC. Translating it yields CASSRPAYEQYF.

Comments on this clonotype: At one of its ends the junction is not consistent with the germline gene, which may arise from a read error. The chain has TRBV27 and TRBJ1-3; D not certain. This CDR3 has 17 residues. From germline, CDR1 is MNHEY and CDR2 SMNVEV (reference sequence). CDR3 residues: CTSSLSPSTLRGNTIYF. The CDR3 DNA reads as TGTACCAGCAGTTTATCCCCTTCCACTCTTCGGGGAAACACCATATATTTT.

The J gene is TRBJ1-2, the V gene TRBV6-8; no definite D call. The CDR3 loop spans 14 amino acids. In germline, CDR1 is MNHGY, CDR2 SAAAGT. Trimming stripped 7 bases from V and 1 base from J, with 13 bases between. The CDR3 region is CASTNGVFNYGYTF. CDR3 bases: TGTGCCAGCACCAACGGGGTATTTAACTATGGCTACACCTTC.

This clonotype has only a few counts. The chain carries TRBV18 and TRBJ1-5, with 12 bases identical to TRBD1. The CDR3 consists of 19 residues. The J segment lost 1 base and the V segment lost 5 bases, leaving 12 bases of the junction unmatched. The V gene's germline CDR1 is KGHSH and CDR2 LQKENI. In DNA form, the CDR3 reads TGTGCCAGCTCATCAACCGGGACAGGGGGCGCGGGGAGCAATCAGCCCCAGCATTTT. It translates to CASSSTGTGGAGSNQPQHF. Supplemented by reference TRBV18 and TRBJ1-5, the full variable domain reads NAGVMQNPRHLVRRRGQEARLRCSPMKGHSHVYWYRQLPEEGLKFMVYLQKENIIDESGMPKERFSAEFPKEGPSILRIQQVVRGDSAAYFCASSSTGTGGAGSNQPQHFGDGTRLSIL.

This clonotype was observed many times. The chain joins TRBV7-6 to TRBJ2-2, with D uncertain. The ends were cut back, 8 bases at V and 8 bases at J, with 9 bases in the middle. Per the germline V gene, CDR1 is SGHVS and CDR2 is FNYEAQ. The CDR3 loop spans 11 amino acids. CDR3 coding DNA: TGTGCCAGCGCCTGGTCTGGGGAGCTGTTTTTT. Residues: CASAWSGELFF.

This clonotype was counted between two and nine times. This chain uses TRBV6-1 with TRBJ2-7, with unresolved D. In germline, CDR1 is MNHNS, CDR2 SASEGT. V was trimmed by 0 bases and J by 2 bases, leaving 5 bases between them. CDR3 length: 13 residues. The CDR3 coding sequence is TGTGCCAGCAGTGAAGCTGTAACCTACGAGCAGTACTTC. It codes for CASSEAVTYEQYF.

The chain uses TRBV7-6 and TRBJ2-3; 7 bases line up with TRBD2. CDR1 is SGHVS, CDR2 FNYEAQ, per germline. The junction had 6 bases not matched to a gene; V was cut back by 5 bases and J by 4 bases. The CDR3 is made up of 14 amino acids. CDR3 sequence: CASSPMGGADTQYF. The CDR3, as DNA: TGTGCCAGCAGCCCCATGGGGGGGGCAGATACGCAGTATTTT.

The chain employs TRBV27 and TRBJ1-1; no clear D gene. This CDR3 spans 13 amino acids. Per the germline V gene, CDR1 is MNHEY and CDR2 is SMNVEV (reference sequence). Trimming took off 4 bases at V and 11 bases at J, with 17 bases between the two ends. As DNA, the CDR3 is TGTGCCAGCAGTTCCGGGCCCCCCACTCAGGCTTTCTTT. It specifies CASSSGPPTQAFF.

The table lists this clonotype with a few counts. This chain uses TRBV12-5 with TRBJ2-7, with 9 bases matching TRBD2. After removal of 2 bases from V and 2 bases from J, the junction contained 4 bases not matched to a gene. The CDR3 is 15 amino acids. Per the germline V gene, CDR1 is LGHNT and CDR2 is FRNRAP. In DNA form, the CDR3 reads TGTGCTAGTGGTTTGCCACGCGGGGGGGCCTACGAGCAGTACTTC. Its translation: CASGLPRGGAYEQYF.

This clonotype has more than one count but fewer than ten. This rearrangement joins TRBV7-6 to TRBJ1-4, with D perhaps TRBD1 (6 bases). CDR1 SGHVS and CDR2 FNYEAQ come from the germline V gene. CDR3 length: 14 amino acids. The ends were cut back, 2 bases at V and 8 bases at J, with 12 bases in the middle. For the CDR3, the DNA is TGTGCCAGCAGCTTATTCGGGGGGACAGAAAAACTGTTTTTT. Protein: CASSLFGGTEKLFF.

This clonotype has a handful of counts. The rearrangement uses TRBV7-9 and TRBJ2-7, with 10 positions matching TRBD1. The CDR3 is 14 residues long. The ends lost 7 bases at V and 3 bases at J; junction bases unmatched: 6. The V gene's germline CDR1 is SEHNR and CDR2 FQNEAQ (reference sequence). CDR3 region: CASTGTGENYEQYF. In DNA, the CDR3 is TGTGCCAGCACCGGGACAGGGGAAAACTACGAGCAGTACTTC. The full variable domain, rest sourced from reference TRBV7-9 and TRBJ2-7, is DTGVSQNPRHKITKRGQNVTFRCDPISEHNRLYWYRQTLGQGPEFLTYFQNEAQLEKSRLLSDRFSAERPKGSFSTLEIQRTEQGDSAMYLCASTGTGENYEQYFGPGTRLTVT.

Concerning this clonotype: A much larger clone differs by one base, so this may be a read error. The rearrangement links TRBV7-6 to TRBJ1-4, with unresolved D. The CDR3 spans 17 residues. The V and J ends lost 2 bases and 3 bases respectively, with 16 bases between them. The germline CDR1 and CDR2 sequences are SGHVS and FNYEAQ. The CDR3 DNA reads TGTGCCAGCAGCTTATTGGCGCGGGAACCGTCTAATGAAAAACTGTTTTTT. This codes for CASSLLAREPSNEKLFF.

Turning to this clonotype: A much bigger clone sits one base away, suggesting this may be a read error. The V call is TRBV7-8, the J call TRBJ2-2; no reliable D call. Trimming left V 10 bases short and J 4 bases short, with 13 bases between. Looked up from germline, CDR1 is SGHVS and CDR2 is FQNEAQ. The CDR3 has 13 amino acids. CDR3 protein: CANSPRSTGELFF. In DNA, the CDR3 is TGTGCCAACAGTCCCCGGAGCACCGGGGAGCTGTTTTTT. Complete variable domain (other parts from reference TRBV7-8 and TRBJ2-2): GAGVSQSPRYKVAKRGQDVALRCDPISGHVSLFWYQQALGQGPEFLTYFQNEAQLDKSGLPSDRFFAERPEGSVSTLKIQRTQQEDSAVYLCANSPRSTGELFFGEGSRLTVL.

This chain links TRBV19 with TRBJ2-3; perhaps TRBD1 as D (6 bases). The CDR3 has 17 amino acids. V was cut by 3 bases and J by 2 bases, with 18 bases left in between. Germline V gene sequence: CDR1 LNHDA, CDR2 SQIVND (reference sequence). CDR3: CASSMAPGTLNTDTQYF. The CDR3 DNA reads TGTGCCAGTAGTATGGCCCCCGGGACACTAAACACAGATACGCAGTATTTT.

As for this clonotype: The limits of the CDR3 on the DNA are not certain, so only TCRdb's listed CDR3 is given. The CDR3 loop reads CASSFGPGSDYGYTF. The V call is TRBV27, the J call TRBJ1-2; the table assigns TRBD1, which was not confirmed against the DNA. The CDR3 is 15 amino acids long, termini counted. Germline lookup yields CDR1 MNHEY and CDR2 SMNVEV (reference sequence).

This clonotype came up a few times. The chain uses TRBV6-4 and TRBJ2-7; the match to TRBD1 covers 10 bases. Trimming at V came to 6 bases and at J to 5 bases, leaving 13 bases not matched to a gene. The germline V gene has CDR1 MRHNA and CDR2 SNTAGT. The CDR3 runs 16 residues. This CDR3 is CASRDGQGEWYDEQYV. As DNA, the CDR3 is TGTGCCAGCAGGGACGGACAGGGGGAGTGGTACGACGAGCAGTACGTC.